This T cell receptor (beta chain) originates from a study of blood T cell repertoires in COVID-19. Study at large: The United States, Italy and Spain provided the acute and convalescent COVID-19 samples. The analysed material was cDNA or gDNA that came from T cells, B-cell-depleted T cells, or PBMCs.

Clones were read by immunoSEQ multiplex PCR, and TCRdb kept only the in-frame ones, dropping some. The table includes some 170,000 clones, about 88% detected once. Unmatched junction bases numbered 8, after V lost 5 bases and J lost 8 bases. Germline V CDR1 and CDR2: MNHEY, SMNVEV (reference sequence). The CDR3 sequence is 13 residues long. V usage is TRBV27 and J usage is TRBJ1-2; TRBD1 aligns across 7 bases. The TCR comes from a man aged 60-69 years with active or convalescent COVID-19. Input material: peripheral blood. CDR3 sequence reads: CASSTRQGLGYTF. The CDR3 DNA reads as TGTGCCAGCAGTACCCGACAGGGACTGGGCTACACCTTC.